The clone carrying this TCR beta chain came up a few times. V gave up 3 bases and J gave up 4 bases, with 7 bases separating them. This CDR3 comprises 13 residues. Amplification from RNA transcripts yielded the TCR beta CDR3 regions. HTBI primers were employed in first-round RT-PCR, then a second-round multiplex PCR followed. TCRdb recomputed calls from the multiplex PCR reads with MiXCR, one row per CDR3 protein. The sample consists of 620,000 or so distinct CDR3 sequences, roughly 20% of them appearing once. This record belongs to a study of Graves' ophthalmopathy and Graves' hyperthyroidism. Study overall: Untreated patients at initial diagnosis provided peripheral blood.

Certain patients, namely those with other autoimmune diseases, uncontrolled infections, pregnancy or lactation, were excluded. Diagnosis was based on clinical symptoms, serum thyroxine, TRAb, thyroid ultrasound and orbital computed tomography. The sequencing input was peripheral blood. This clonotype originated in a woman younger than 30 with stable Graves' hyperthyroidism. Some clones in this sample may be carry-over from other donors' samples. V usage is TRBV12-3 or TRBV12-4 and J usage is TRBJ1-5, with D perhaps matching TRBD1 (5 bases). CDR3 residues: CASSFGTNQPQHF. For the CDR3, the DNA is TGTGCCAGCAGTTTCGGGACGAATCAGCCCCAGCATTTT.